The rows below give T cell receptor beta chains drawn from one sample of a study of T cells after posttransplantation cyclophosphamide. TCRdb's table, derived via immunoSEQ multiplex PCR, lists solely in-frame clones and lacks some. The table shows approximately 23,000 clones, with approximately 97% occurring only once. Sample: naive CD4+ T cells sorted from PBMCs. All receptors come from a man aged 45 to 65 in good health, CMV-negative, and a related stem cell transplant donor. Both conserved end residues are part of each CDR3. A D gene is named only where the DNA matches it firmly. A row's size may be missing; if present it is once, few, many or a size class.

D gene: TRBD1
clone size: NA
J gene: TRBJ1-5
V gene: TRBV15
CDR3 DNA: TGTGCCACCAGCAGAGTCCAGGGGGCAGGACAGCCCCAGCATTTT
CDR3 protein: CATSRVQGAGQPQHF

D gene: NA
clone size: once
J gene: TRBJ2-7
V gene: TRBV30
CDR3 DNA: TGTGCCTACCGACAGTCCTACGAGCAGTACTTC
CDR3 protein: CAYRQSYEQYF

D gene: TRBD2
clone size: NA
J gene: TRBJ2-3
V gene: TRBV11-2
CDR3 DNA: TGTGCCAGCAGCCCCCGGGGTAGCGGGAGCGCAGATACGCAGTATTTT
CDR3 protein: CASSPRGSGSADTQYF

D gene: NA
clone size: NA
J gene: TRBJ2-2
V gene: TRBV7-9
CDR3 DNA: TGTGCCAGCAGGCCCAGATATAGTCCGACAAACACCGGGGAGCTGTTTTTT
CDR3 protein: CASRPRYSPTNTGELFF

D gene: NA
clone size: NA
J gene: TRBJ1-1
V gene: TRBV10-2
CDR3 DNA: TGCGCCAGCAGGTACGGACAGCCCCCATCGACTGAAGCTTTCTTT
CDR3 protein: CASRYGQPPSTEAFF

D gene: NA
clone size: few
J gene: TRBJ1-2
V gene: TRBV6-5
CDR3 DNA: TGTGCCAGCAGTTACTCCGGGGGGGTTAACTATGGCTACACCTTC
CDR3 protein: CASSYSGGVNYGYTF

D gene: NA
clone size: NA
J gene: TRBJ1-2
V gene: TRBV2
CDR3 DNA: TGTGCCAGCAGTGCTCGGGACTCTAACTATGGCTACACCTTC
CDR3 protein: CASSARDSNYGYTF

D gene: NA
clone size: NA
J gene: TRBJ2-3
V gene: TRBV15
CDR3 DNA: TGTGCCACCAGCAGGCAGAGGGCGACAGATACGCAGTATTTT
CDR3 protein: CATSRQRATDTQYF

D gene: TRBD1
clone size: NA
J gene: TRBJ2-1
V gene: TRBV27
CDR3 DNA: TGTGCCAGCAGTTCGGAGCTTTCCGGGACAGGGTTCAATGAGCAGTTCTTC
CDR3 protein: CASSSELSGTGFNEQFF

D gene: NA
clone size: NA
J gene: TRBJ1-6
V gene: TRBV5-5
CDR3 DNA: TGTGCCAGCAGCTTTGAAATTCAAGGAGGTCTGAATAATTCACCCCTCCACTTT
CDR3 protein: CASSFEIQGGLNNSPLHF

D gene: NA
clone size: once
J gene: TRBJ2-3
V gene: TRBV5-1
CDR3 DNA: TGCGCCAGCAGCCCAAGCGGTCGTCACACAGATACGCAGTATTTT
CDR3 protein: CASSPSGRHTDTQYF

D gene: NA
clone size: NA
J gene: TRBJ2-7
V gene: TRBV5-1
CDR3 DNA: TGCGCCAGCAGCTTGGTGGAGGGTCTGAGCTACGAGCAGTACTTC
CDR3 protein: CASSLVEGLSYEQYF

D gene: NA
clone size: NA
J gene: TRBJ1-5
V gene: TRBV4-1
CDR3 DNA: TGCGCCAGCAGCCAAGATCTCGGCAGGGGCAATCAGCCCCAGCATTTT
CDR3 protein: CASSQDLGRGNQPQHF

D gene: TRBD1
clone size: NA
J gene: TRBJ2-5
V gene: TRBV19
CDR3 DNA: TGTGCCAGTAGTAATACAGGGGGCGAGACCCAGTACTTC
CDR3 protein: CASSNTGGETQYF

D gene: NA
clone size: once
J gene: TRBJ2-7
V gene: TRBV4-3
CDR3 DNA: TGCGCCAGCAGCCGGGAGCGAATAGGCGCCTACGAGCAGTACTTC
CDR3 protein: CASSRERIGAYEQYF

D gene: NA
clone size: NA
J gene: TRBJ1-5
V gene: TRBV6-6
CDR3 DNA: TGTGCCAGCGTGTACTCAGGGAATCAGCCCCAGCATTTT
CDR3 protein: CASVYSGNQPQHF

D gene: NA
clone size: NA
J gene: TRBJ1-5
V gene: TRBV6-5
CDR3 DNA: TGTGCCAGCAGTTACTCGACGGACTTACGGCAGCCCCAGCATTTT
CDR3 protein: CASSYSTDLRQPQHF